This T cell receptor beta chain was sequenced in a study of tumor and adjacent non-tumor tissue in lung cancer. Across the whole study: Stage I to III disease affected 9 to 10 men and about five women aged roughly 30 to 76. Samples averaged about 4.3 million productive TCRbeta reads each.

Whole-study results and caveats: Compared with tumor, normal lung showed significantly lower TCR diversity. Top 100 clones took a larger repertoire share in normal lung.

Germline assignment: CDR1 KGHDR and CDR2 SFDVKD. The CDR3 contains 13 residues. The template was RNA from unsorted bulk tissue. A modified ARM-PCR protocol with three rounds of nested PCR amplified TCRbeta. MiXCR was run by TCRdb on the multiplex PCR reads, yielding one entry per CDR3 protein. The table includes some 84,000 distinct CDR3 sequences, about 61% detected once. A word on this clonotype: What it binds is unknown. The junction and the germline gene differ at one end; a read error may be behind it.

This sequence joins TRBV24-1 and TRBJ2-3, with D maybe TRBD2 (5 bases). The specimen sequenced was lung tumor tissue. This receptor was taken from a man in his 70s with non-small cell lung cancer. CDR3 DNA: TGTGCCACCGGTGAGACGCTAGCAGGTACGCAGTATTTT. This sequence encodes CATGETLAGTQYF.